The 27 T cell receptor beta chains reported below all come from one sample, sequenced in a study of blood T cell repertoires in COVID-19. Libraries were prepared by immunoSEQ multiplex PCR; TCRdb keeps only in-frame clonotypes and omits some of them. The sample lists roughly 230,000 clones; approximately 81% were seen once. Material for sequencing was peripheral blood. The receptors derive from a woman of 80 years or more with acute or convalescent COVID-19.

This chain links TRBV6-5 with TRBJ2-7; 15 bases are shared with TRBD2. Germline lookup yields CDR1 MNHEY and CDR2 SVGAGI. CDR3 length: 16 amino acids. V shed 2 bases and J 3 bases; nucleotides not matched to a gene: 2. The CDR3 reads CASSYGLAGGHYEQYF. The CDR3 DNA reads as TGTGCCAGCAGTTACGGACTAGCGGGGGGGCACTACGAGCAGTACTTC.

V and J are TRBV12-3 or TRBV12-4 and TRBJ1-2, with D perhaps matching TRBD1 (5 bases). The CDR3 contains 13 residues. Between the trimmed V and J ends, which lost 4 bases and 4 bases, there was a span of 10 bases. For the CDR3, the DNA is TGTGCCAGCAGTTCTACAGGTGCCTATGGCTACACCTTC. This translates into CASSSTGAYGYTF.

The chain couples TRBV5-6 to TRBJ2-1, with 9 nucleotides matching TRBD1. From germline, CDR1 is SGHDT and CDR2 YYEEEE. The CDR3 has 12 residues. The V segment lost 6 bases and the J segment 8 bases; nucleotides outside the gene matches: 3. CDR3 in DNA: TGTGCCAGCACCGACAGGGGGTATGAGCAGTTCTTC. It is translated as CASTDRGYEQFF.

CDR3 DNA: TGCGCCAGCACAAACACAGATACGCAGTATTTT. Translation: CASTNTDTQYF. V gene TRBV5-1 combines with J gene TRBJ2-3; unclear D gene. Per the germline V gene, CDR1 is SGHRS and CDR2 is YFSETQ. The CDR3 extends over 11 amino acids. Between the trimmed V and J ends, which lost 6 bases and 2 bases, there was a span of 4 bases.

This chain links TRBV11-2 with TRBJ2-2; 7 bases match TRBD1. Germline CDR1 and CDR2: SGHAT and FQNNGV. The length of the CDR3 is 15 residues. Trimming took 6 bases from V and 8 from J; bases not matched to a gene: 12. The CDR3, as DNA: TGTGCCAGCAGTCGGGGACAGAATACCCCGGGGGAGCTGTTTTTT. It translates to CASSRGQNTPGELFF.

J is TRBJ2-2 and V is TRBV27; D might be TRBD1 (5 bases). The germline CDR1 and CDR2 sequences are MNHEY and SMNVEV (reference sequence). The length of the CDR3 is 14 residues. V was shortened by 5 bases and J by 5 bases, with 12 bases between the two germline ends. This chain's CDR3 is CASSGQGGTGELFF. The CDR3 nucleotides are TGTGCCAGCAGTGGGCAGGGTGGGACCGGGGAGCTGTTTTTT.

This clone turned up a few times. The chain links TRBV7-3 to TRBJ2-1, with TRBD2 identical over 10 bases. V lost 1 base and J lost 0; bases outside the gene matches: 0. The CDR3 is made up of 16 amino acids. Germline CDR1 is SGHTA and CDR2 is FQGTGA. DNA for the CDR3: TGTGCCAGCAGCTTAAGACTAGCGGGCTCCTACAATGAGCAGTTCTTC. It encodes CASSLRLAGSYNEQFF.

The CDR3 protein is CASSIMSSGIPYEQYF. The CDR3 region has the DNA TGTGCCAGTAGTATAATGTCTAGCGGGATTCCCTACGAGCAGTACTTC. The chain is built from TRBV19 and TRBJ2-7; 9 bases agree with TRBD2. V was clipped by 2 bases and J by 2 bases; unmatched bases: 7. The CDR3 contains 16 residues. CDR1 LNHDA and CDR2 SQIVND come from the germline V gene (reference sequence).

CDR3 sequence: CGTSNVAYEQYF. DNA for the CDR3: TGTGGGACATCGAATGTCGCCTACGAGCAGTACTTC. The chain joins TRBV7-9 to TRBJ2-7, with D possibly matching TRBD1 (5 bases). The V gene's germline CDR1 is SEHNR and CDR2 FQNEAQ (reference sequence). The CDR3 is 12 amino acids.

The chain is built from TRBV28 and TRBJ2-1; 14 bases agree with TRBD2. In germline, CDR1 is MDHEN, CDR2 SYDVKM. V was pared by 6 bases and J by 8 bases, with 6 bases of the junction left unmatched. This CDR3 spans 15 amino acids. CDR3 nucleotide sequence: TGTGCCAGCAGAGGGACTAGCGGGAGAGTCGATGAGCAGTTCTTC. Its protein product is CASRGTSGRVDEQFF.

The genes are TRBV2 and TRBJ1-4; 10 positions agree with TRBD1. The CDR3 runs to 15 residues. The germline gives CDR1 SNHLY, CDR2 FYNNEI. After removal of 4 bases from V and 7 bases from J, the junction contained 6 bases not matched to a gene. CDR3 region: CASSVERQGAEKLFF. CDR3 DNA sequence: TGTGCCAGCAGTGTGGAACGACAGGGGGCTGAAAAACTGTTTTTT.

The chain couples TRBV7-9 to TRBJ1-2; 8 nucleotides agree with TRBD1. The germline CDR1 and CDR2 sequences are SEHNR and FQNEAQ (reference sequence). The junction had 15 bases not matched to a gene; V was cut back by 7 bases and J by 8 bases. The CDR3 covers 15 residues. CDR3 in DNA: TGTGCCAGCAACCAGCAGGGGGCGAGGTATGGCGGCTACACCTTC. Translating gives CASNQQGARYGGYTF.

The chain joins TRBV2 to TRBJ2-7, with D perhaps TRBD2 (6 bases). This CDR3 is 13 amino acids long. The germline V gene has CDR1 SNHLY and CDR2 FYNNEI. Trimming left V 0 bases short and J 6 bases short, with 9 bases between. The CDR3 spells CASSEARRGEQYF. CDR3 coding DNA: TGTGCCAGCAGTGAAGCGAGGAGGGGCGAGCAGTACTTC.

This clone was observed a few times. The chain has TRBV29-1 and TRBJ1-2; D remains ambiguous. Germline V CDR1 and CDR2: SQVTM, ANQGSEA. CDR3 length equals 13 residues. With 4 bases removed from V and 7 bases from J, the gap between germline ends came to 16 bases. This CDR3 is CSVAQVMIGGYTF. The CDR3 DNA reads TGCAGCGTTGCGCAGGTGATGATTGGTGGCTACACCTTC. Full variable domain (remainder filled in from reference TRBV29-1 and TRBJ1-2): SAVISQKPSRDICQRGTSLTIQCQVDSQVTMMFWYRQQPGQSLTLIATANQGSEATYESGFVIDKFPISRPNLTFSTLTVSNMSPEDSSIYLCSVAQVMIGGYTFGSGTRLTVV.

This CDR3 is CASTEQGGTEAFF. The CDR3 coding sequence is TGTGCCAGTACCGAGCAGGGGGGAACTGAAGCTTTCTTT. This chain joins TRBV19 and TRBJ1-1; 7 bases match TRBD1. CDR1 is LNHDA and CDR2 is SQIVND in the germline V gene (reference sequence). V was pared by 7 bases and J by 5 bases, with 7 bases of the junction left unmatched. The CDR3 has 13 amino acids.

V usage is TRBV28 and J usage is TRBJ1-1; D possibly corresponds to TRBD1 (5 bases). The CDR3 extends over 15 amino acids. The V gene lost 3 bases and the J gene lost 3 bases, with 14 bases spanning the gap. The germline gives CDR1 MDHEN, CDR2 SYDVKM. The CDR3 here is CASSFGMGGHTEAFF. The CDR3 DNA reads TGTGCCAGCAGTTTCGGGATGGGGGGACACACTGAAGCTTTCTTT.

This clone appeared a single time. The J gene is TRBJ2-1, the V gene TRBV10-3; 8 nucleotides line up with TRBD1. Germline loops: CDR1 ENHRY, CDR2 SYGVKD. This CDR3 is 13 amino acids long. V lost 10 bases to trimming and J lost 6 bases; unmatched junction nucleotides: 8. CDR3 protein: CASQGALGNEQFF. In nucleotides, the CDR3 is TGTGCCAGCCAGGGGGCGCTTGGCAATGAGCAGTTCTTC.

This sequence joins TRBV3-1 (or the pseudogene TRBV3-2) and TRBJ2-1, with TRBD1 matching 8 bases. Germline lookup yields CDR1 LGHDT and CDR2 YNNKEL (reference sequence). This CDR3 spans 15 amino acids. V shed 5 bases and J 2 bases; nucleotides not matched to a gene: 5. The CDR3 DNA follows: TGTGCCAGCAGCTCTACAGGGGGGACCTACAATGAGCAGTTCTTC. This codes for CASSSTGGTYNEQFF.

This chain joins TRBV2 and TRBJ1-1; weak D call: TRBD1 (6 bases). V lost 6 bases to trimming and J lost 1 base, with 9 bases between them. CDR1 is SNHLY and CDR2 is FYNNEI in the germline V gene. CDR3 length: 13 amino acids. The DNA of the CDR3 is TGTGCCAGCAGAAGGACAGAGAACACTGAAGCTTTCTTT. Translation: CASRRTENTEAFF.

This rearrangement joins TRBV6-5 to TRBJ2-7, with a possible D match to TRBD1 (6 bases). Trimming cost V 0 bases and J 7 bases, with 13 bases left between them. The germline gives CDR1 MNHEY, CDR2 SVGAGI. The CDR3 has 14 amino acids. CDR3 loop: CASSYSDSSREQYF. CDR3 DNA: TGTGCCAGCAGTTACTCGGACAGCTCGAGGGAGCAGTACTTC.

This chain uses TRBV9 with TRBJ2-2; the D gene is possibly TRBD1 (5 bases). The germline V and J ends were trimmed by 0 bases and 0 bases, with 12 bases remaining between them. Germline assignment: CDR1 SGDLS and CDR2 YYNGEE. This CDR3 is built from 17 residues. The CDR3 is CASSVAGAIANTGELFF. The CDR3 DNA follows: TGTGCCAGCAGCGTAGCTGGGGCAATCGCGAACACCGGGGAGCTGTTTTTT.

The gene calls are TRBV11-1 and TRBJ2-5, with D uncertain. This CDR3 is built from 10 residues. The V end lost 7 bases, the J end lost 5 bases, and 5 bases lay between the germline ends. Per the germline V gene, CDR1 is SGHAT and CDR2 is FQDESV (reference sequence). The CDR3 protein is CASTGETQYF. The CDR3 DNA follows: TGTGCCAGCACAGGCGAGACCCAGTACTTC.

The CDR3 region has the DNA TGTGCCAGCGCGGTTCATGGCAATCAGCCCCAGCATTTT. Translated: CASAVHGNQPQHF. The chain carries TRBV6-5 and TRBJ1-5; no clear D gene. Trimming cost V 8 bases and J 2 bases, with 10 bases left between them. The V gene's germline CDR1 is MNHEY and CDR2 SVGAGI. The CDR3 covers 13 residues.

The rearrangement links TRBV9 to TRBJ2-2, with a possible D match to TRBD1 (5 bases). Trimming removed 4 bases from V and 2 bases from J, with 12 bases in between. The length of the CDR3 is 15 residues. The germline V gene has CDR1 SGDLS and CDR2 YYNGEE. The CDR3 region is CASSRFQGNTGELFF. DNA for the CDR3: TGTGCCAGCAGCAGATTCCAGGGTAACACCGGGGAGCTGTTTTTT.

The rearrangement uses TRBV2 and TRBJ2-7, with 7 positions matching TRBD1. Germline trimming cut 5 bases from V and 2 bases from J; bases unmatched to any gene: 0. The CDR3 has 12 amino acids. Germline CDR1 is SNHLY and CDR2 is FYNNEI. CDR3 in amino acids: CASSQGAYEQYF. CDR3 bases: TGTGCCAGCAGTCAGGGGGCCTACGAGCAGTACTTC.

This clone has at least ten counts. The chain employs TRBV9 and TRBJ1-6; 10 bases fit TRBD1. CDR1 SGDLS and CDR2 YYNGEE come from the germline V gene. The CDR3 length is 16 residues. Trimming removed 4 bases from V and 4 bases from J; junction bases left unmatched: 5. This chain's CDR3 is CASSLGQGGYNSPLHF. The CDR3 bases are TGTGCCAGCAGCCTCGGACAGGGGGGTTATAATTCACCCCTCCACTTT. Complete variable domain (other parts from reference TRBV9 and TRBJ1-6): DSGVTQTPKHLITATGQRVTLRCSPRSGDLSVYWYQQSLDQGLQFLIQYYNGEERAKGNILERFSAQQFPDLHSELNLSSLELGDSALYFCASSLGQGGYNSPLHFGNGTRLTVT.

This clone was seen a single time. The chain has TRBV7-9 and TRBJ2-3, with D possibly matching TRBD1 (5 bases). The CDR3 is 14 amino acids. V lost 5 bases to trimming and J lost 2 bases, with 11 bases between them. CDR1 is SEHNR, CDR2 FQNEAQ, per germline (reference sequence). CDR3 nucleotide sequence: TGTGCCAGCAGCCCCAGACAGTCCACAGATACGCAGTATTTT. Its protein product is CASSPRQSTDTQYF.